This T cell receptor delta chain was sequenced for a study of gamma-delta chains in newborns, infants, children. Overall study context: Microbial exposure reportedly drives polyclonal innate γδ T cell expansion after birth.

TCRdb applied CATT to the reads for clone calling. Altogether a few thousand delta-chain clones are present, around 3% being singletons, with the ten largest covering over 14%. Sequenced material: blood. The sequence derives from a child who was a newborn, infant or young child, either healthy, febrile or measles-vaccinated (not recorded which).

CDR3 residues: CALGNWGISWDTRQMFF. DNA of the CDR3: TGTGCTCTTGGGAACTGGGGGATCTCCTGGGACACCCGACAGATGTTTTTC. This chain uses TRDV1 with TRDJ3; TRDD3 agrees at 10 bases. Germline V gene data show CDR1 as TSWWSYY and CDR2 as QGS. The length of the CDR3 is 17 residues. The ends lost 5 bases at V and 0 bases at J; junction bases unmatched: 1.